The present T cell receptor beta chain was sequenced within a study of blood T cell repertoires in COVID-19. Study overall: The study drew acute and convalescent COVID-19 samples from the United States, Italy and Spain. PBMCs, B-cell-depleted T cells, or T cells provided the cDNA or gDNA that made up the material.

Per the original data handling: The assay estimated nucleated cells by amplifying reference gene primers. Sequencing was performed with immunoSEQ multiplex PCR; in TCRdb, only in-frame clones are kept and a portion is missing. V and J calls and clone size are given by that table; D and trimming were obtained from the DNA. The sample consists of 130,000 or so clones, roughly 86% of them appearing once. V lost 5 bases, J lost 3 bases, and 16 bases lay in between. Germline lookup yields CDR1 SGHTA and CDR2 FQGTGA. The CDR3 spans 16 residues. The rearrangement joins TRBV7-3 to TRBJ1-4; D remains ambiguous. Sequencing was carried out using peripheral blood. The receptor comes from a woman aged 55-75 years with acute or convalescent COVID-19. The CDR3 DNA is TGTGCCAGCAGCCCCGGGGTCGAGGCGGCTAATGAAAAACTGTTTTTT. Translating gives CASSPGVEAANEKLFF.